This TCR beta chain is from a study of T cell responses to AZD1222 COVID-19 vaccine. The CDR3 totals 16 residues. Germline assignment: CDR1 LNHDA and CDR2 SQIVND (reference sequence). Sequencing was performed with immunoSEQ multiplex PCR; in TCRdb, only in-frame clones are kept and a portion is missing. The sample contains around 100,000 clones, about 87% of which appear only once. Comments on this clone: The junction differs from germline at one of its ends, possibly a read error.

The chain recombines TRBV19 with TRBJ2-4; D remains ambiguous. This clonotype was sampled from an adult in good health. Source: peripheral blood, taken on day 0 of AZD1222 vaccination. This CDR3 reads CAGSSLPRLAKNIQYF. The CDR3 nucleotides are TGTGCCGGTAGTAGCCTCCCCAGGCTAGCCAAAAACATTCAGTACTTC.